The 5 T cell receptor beta chains below were found in one sample sequenced in a study of blood T cell repertoires in COVID-19. The repertoire was sequenced with immunoSEQ multiplex PCR; TCRdb's copy has only in-frame clones and lacks some. The sample records roughly 120,000 clones, 60% to 85% being singletons. Sequenced sample: peripheral blood. The source of these receptors is a man between 65 and 85 years old with acute or convalescent COVID-19.

The chain employs TRBV19 and TRBJ1-2; 7 bases map to TRBD1. The V gene end was trimmed by 3 bases and the J gene end by 4 bases; junction bases not matched to a gene: 8. CDR3 length: 15 residues. Germline V gene sequence: CDR1 LNHDA, CDR2 SQIVND (reference sequence). Here the CDR3 reads CASSMPKTGIYGYTF. The CDR3 DNA reads as TGTGCCAGTAGTATGCCCAAGACAGGGATCTATGGCTACACCTTC.

The rearrangement uses TRBV6-5 and TRBJ2-1; D unclear. The CDR3 is 15 residues long. Germline loops: CDR1 MNHEY, CDR2 SVGAGI. Deletions cut 0 bases from V and 5 bases from J, with 11 bases between. The CDR3 loop reads CASSYSSPTNNEQFF. CDR3 coding DNA: TGTGCCAGCAGTTACTCGAGCCCGACAAACAATGAGCAGTTCTTC.

The chain couples TRBV28 to TRBJ2-3; possibly TRBD2 for D (6 bases). Germline values: CDR1 MDHEN, CDR2 SYDVKM. This CDR3 contains 16 residues. Trimming took 3 bases from V and 2 from J, leaving 15 bases between them. In DNA form, the CDR3 reads TGTGCCAGCAGTTTTTGGGGGGTAACCTCCACAGATACGCAGTATTTT. It yields the protein CASSFWGVTSTDTQYF.

V and J are TRBV19 and TRBJ1-5, with D hard to call. The CDR3 runs to 15 residues. The germline V gene has CDR1 LNHDA and CDR2 SQIVND (reference sequence). Trimming took off 1 base at V and 1 base at J, with 8 bases between the two ends. The CDR3 DNA is TGTGCCAGTAGTATAGGAGGCAGCAGCAATCAGCCCCAGCATTTT. Translated: CASSIGGSSNQPQHF.

The V call is TRBV7-2, the J call TRBJ2-1; 8 positions match TRBD2. The V gene's germline CDR1 is SGHTA and CDR2 FQGNSA. Trimming cost V 7 bases and J 7 bases; bases outside gene matches: 12. The CDR3 contains 15 residues. CDR3 amino acids: CASTLGASGLNEQFF. CDR3 DNA: TGTGCCAGCACCCTAGGGGCTAGCGGGCTGAATGAGCAGTTCTTC.